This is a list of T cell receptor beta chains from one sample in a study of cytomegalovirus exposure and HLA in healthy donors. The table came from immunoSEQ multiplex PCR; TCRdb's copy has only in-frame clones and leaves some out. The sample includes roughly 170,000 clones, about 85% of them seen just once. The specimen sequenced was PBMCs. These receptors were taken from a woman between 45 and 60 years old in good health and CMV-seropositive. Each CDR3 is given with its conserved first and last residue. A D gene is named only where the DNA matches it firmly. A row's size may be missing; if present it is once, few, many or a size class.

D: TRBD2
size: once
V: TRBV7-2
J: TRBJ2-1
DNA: TGTGCCAGCAGCTCGGGGGGTCACAATGAGCAGTTCTTC
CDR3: CASSSGGHNEQFF

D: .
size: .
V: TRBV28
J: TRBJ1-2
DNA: TGTGCCAGCAGCCTTAGCAACTATGGCTACACCTTC
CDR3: CASSLSNYGYTF

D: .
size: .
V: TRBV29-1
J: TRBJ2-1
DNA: TGCAGCGTTGAGATAGGCGGGGCCAATGAGCAGTTCTTC
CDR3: CSVEIGGANEQFF

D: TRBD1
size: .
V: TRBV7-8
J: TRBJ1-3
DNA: TGTGCCAGCAGCCCGGGGACAGCGAACTCTGGAAACACCATATATTTT
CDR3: CASSPGTANSGNTIYF

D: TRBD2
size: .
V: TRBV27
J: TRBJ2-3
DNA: TGTGCCAGCAGTCTCATTAGCGGGAGCACAGATACGCAGTATTTT
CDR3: CASSLISGSTDTQYF

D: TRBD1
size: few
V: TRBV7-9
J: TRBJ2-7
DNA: TGTTCCAGCAGCTTACAGGGGACCTACGAGCAGTACTTC
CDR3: CSSSLQGTYEQYF

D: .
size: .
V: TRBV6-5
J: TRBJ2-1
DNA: TGTGCCAGCAGCCGGGTACTCCGCCTTGAGCAGTTCTTC
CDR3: CASSRVLRLEQFF

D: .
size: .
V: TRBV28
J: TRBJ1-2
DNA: TGTGCCAGCAGCCCGCGTACCCTAGACGGCTACACCTTC
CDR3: CASSPRTLDGYTF

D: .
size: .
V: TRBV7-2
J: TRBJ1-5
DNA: TGTGCCAGCAGCTTAGGAATGACCAGGAGGTATCAGCCCCAGCATTTT
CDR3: CASSLGMTRRYQPQHF

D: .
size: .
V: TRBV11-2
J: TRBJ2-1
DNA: TGTGCCAGCAGCTTAGATAGGAGTAATGAGCAGTTCTTC
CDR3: CASSLDRSNEQFF

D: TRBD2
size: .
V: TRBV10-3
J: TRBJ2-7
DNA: TGTGCCATCAGTGACCCTATTTCGGGGGGGGATTTAAGGCAGTACTTC
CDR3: CAISDPISGGDLRQYF

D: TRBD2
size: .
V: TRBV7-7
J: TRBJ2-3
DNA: TGTGCTAGCAGCTTAGGGGCTCCTAGCGGGACCACAGATACGCAGTATTTT
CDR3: CASSLGAPSGTTDTQYF

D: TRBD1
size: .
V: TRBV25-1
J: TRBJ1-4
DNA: TGTGCCAGCAGTGAATACAGCGACAGGGTACGCGAAAAACTGTTTTTT
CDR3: CASSEYSDRVREKLFF

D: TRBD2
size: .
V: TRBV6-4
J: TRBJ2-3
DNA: TGTGCCAGCAGTGACTCCGGTAGCGGGACCACAGATACGCAGTATTTT
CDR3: CASSDSGSGTTDTQYF

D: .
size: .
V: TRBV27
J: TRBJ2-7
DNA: TGTGCCAGCAGTTTATATTCCGTGGGGGGCTCCTACGAGCAGTACTTC
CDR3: CASSLYSVGGSYEQYF

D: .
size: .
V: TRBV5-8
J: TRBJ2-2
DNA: TGTGCCAGCAGCTTGATTAGCAGGGGGGCCGGGGAGCTGTTTTTT
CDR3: CASSLISRGAGELFF

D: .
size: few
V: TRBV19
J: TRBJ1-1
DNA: TGTGCCAGTAGTGCAGGGACTGAAGCTTTCTTT
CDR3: CASSAGTEAFF

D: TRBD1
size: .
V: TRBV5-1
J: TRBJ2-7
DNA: TGCGCCAGCAGTAAAGCTACAGGACAGGACTCCTACGAGCAGTACTTC
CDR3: CASSKATGQDSYEQYF

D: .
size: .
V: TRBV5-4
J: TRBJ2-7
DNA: TGTGCCAGCAGTTTCTCGGGGGTATCACAGCAGTACTTC
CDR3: CASSFSGVSQQYF

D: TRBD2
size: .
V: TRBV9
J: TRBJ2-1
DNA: TGTGCCAGCCCTTTAAAGCGGGAAGAGCAGTTCTTC
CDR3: CASPLKREEQFF

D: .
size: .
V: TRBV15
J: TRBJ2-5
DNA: TGTGCCACCAGCAGGGGGGGGCGGGAAGAGACCCAGTACTTC
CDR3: CATSRGGREETQYF

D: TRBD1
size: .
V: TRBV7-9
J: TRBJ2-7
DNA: TGTGCCAGCAGCGGGACAGGGGCCCTCGGGCACGAGCAGTACTTC
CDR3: CASSGTGALGHEQYF

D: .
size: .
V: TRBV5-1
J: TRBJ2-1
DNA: TGCGCCAGCAGCTTGGCGGGATTATCCTACAATGAGCAGTTCTTC
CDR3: CASSLAGLSYNEQFF

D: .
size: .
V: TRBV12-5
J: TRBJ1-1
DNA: TGTGCTAGTGGTTTGTATCAGGGAATGAACACTGAAGCTTTCTTT
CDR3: CASGLYQGMNTEAFF

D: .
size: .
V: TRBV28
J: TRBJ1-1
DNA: TGTGCCAGCAATGGGCGAACTGAAGCTTTCTTT
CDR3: CASNGRTEAFF

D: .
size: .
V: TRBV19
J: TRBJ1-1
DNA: TGTGCCACCGGCACTAGGAACACTGAAGCTTTCTTT
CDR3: CATGTRNTEAFF

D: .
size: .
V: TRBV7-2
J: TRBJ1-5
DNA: TGTGCCAGCAGCTACGCGGGGCACAATCAGCCCCAGCATTTT
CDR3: CASSYAGHNQPQHF

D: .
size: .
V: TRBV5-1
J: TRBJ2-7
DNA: TGCGCCAGCGGCGTCTTAGAGGTTGGGTCCTACGAGCAGTACTTC
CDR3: CASGVLEVGSYEQYF

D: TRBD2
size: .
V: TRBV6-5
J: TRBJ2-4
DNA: TGTGCCAGCAGTTACTCGGGACTAGGTGTCAAAAACATTCAGTACTTC
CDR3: CASSYSGLGVKNIQYF

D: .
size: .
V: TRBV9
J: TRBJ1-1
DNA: TGTGCCAGCAACCAGGGGCTCTCTAACACTGAAGCTTTCTTT
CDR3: CASNQGLSNTEAFF

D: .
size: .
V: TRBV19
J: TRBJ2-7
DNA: TGTGCCAGTAGTATCCCAGGGGGGACACCAGGGTACGAGCAGTACTTC
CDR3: CASSIPGGTPGYEQYF

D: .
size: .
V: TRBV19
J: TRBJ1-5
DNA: TGTGCCAGTAGACCCCGCGGGGAGGGACAGCCCCAGCATTTT
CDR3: CASRPRGEGQPQHF

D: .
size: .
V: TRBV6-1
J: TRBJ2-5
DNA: TGTGCCAGCAGTGGAAGACGGGCCCAAACAGGAGAGACCCAGTACTTC
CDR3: CASSGRRAQTGETQYF

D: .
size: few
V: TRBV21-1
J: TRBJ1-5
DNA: TGTGCCAGCAGCAAAGGGATGGTCGAGGACTTAAAGGGACAGCCCCAGCATTTT
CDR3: CASSKGMVEDLKGQPQHF

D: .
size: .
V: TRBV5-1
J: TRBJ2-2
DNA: TGCGCCAGCAGCTTGTCCCTAGGTGGGGGCCGCACCGGGGAGCTGTTTTTT
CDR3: CASSLSLGGGRTGELFF

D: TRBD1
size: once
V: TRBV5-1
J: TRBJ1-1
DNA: TGCGCCAGCAGCTTGTCAGGGGGCAGGGGCACTGAAGCTTTCTTT
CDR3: CASSLSGGRGTEAFF

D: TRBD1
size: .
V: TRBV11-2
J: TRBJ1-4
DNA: TGTGCCAGCAGCTCTTGGACAGGGGGATTTGAAAAACTGTTTTTT
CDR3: CASSSWTGGFEKLFF

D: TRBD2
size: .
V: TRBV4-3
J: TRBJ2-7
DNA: TGCGCCAGCAGCCAAGATATCCTAGCGGGAGGCTACGAGCAGTACTTC
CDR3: CASSQDILAGGYEQYF

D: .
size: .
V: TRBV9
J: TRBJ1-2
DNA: TGTGCCAGCAGCTCGATAGGGGGAGATGGCTACACCTTC
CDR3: CASSSIGGDGYTF

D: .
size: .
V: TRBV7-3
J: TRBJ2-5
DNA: TGTGCCAGCAGCCTAGGGAAAAAGCGGGAAGAGACCCAGTACTTC
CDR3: CASSLGKKREETQYF

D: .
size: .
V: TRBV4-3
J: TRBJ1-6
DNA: TGCGCCAGCAGCCAAGATCACGGTAGTGATTCACCCCTCCACTTT
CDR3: CASSQDHGSDSPLHF

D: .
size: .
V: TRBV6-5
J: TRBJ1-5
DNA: TGTGCCAGCAGTTGGGGAGTAGATAGCAATCAGCCCCAGCATTTT
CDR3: CASSWGVDSNQPQHF

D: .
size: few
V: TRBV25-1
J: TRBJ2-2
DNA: TGTGCCAGCAGTGAATATCGGGGAGGCACCGGGGAGCTGTTTTTT
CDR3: CASSEYRGGTGELFF

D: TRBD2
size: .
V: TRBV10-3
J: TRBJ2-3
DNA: TGTGCCATCCTAGCGGGGGGCACAGATACGCAGTATTTT
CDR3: CAILAGGTDTQYF